This T cell receptor beta chain was sequenced in a study of cytomegalovirus exposure and HLA in healthy donors. Findings of the study overall: A later analysis reportedly identified an Asian-associated ancestry cluster as carrying fewer N-insertions than the approximately 730-donor mean. Later work found most CMV-associated TCR beta chains apparently HLA-restricted.

Use of 60 Vbeta and 13 Jbeta primers characterized the PCR. This table comes from immunoSEQ multiplex PCR, and its TCRdb copy is limited to in-frame clones, with some not included. Among almost 90,000 clones, 85% were seen once, and the ten largest hold about 7.7%. The V and J ends lost 10 bases and 2 bases respectively, with 11 bases between them. The CDR3 has 12 amino acids. Germline V gene lookup returns CDR1 MNHEY and CDR2 SVGAGI. About this clone: The antigen remains unidentified.

Sequencing was carried out using PBMCs. This receptor was identified in a man aged 40-55 years in good health and CMV-seropositive. The V and J genes are TRBV6-5 and TRBJ1-1; no firm D call. The CDR3 nucleotides are TGTGCCACTCGACGGGAAAACACTGAAGCTTTCTTT. Its protein is CATRRENTEAFF.